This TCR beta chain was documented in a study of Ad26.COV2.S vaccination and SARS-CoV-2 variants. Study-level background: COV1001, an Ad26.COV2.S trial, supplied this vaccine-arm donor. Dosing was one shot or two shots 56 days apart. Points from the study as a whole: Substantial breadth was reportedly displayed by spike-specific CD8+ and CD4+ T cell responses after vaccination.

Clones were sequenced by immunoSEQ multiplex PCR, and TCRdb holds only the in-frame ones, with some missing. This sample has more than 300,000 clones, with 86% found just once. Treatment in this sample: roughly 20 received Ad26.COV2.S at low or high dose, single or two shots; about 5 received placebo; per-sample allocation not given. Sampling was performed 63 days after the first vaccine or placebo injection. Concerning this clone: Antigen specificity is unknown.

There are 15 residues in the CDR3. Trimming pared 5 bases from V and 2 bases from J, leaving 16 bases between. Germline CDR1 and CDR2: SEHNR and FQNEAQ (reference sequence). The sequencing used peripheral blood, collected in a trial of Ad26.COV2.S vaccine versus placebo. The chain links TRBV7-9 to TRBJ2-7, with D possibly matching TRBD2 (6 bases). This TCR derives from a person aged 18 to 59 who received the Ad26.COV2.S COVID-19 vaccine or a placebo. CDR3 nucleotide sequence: TGTGCCAGCAGCAACCGTGCGGAGGGCGCCTACGAGCAGTACTTC. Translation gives CASSNRAEGAYEQYF.